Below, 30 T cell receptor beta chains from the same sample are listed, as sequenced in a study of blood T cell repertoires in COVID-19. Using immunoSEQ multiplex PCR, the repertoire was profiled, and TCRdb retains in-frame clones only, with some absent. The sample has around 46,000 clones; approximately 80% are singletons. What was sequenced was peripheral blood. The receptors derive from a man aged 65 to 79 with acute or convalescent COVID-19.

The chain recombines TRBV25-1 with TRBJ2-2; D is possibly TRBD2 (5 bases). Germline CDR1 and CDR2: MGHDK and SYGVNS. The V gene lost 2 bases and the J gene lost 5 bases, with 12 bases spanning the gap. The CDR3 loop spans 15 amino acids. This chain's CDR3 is CASSEQTPGTGELFF. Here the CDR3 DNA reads TGTGCCAGCAGTGAACAGACACCGGGGACCGGGGAGCTGTTTTTT.

The CDR3 DNA is TGTGCCAGTACTCGGGGGTCCCTCAATGGCTACACCTTC. Protein product: CASTRGSLNGYTF. The gene calls are TRBV19 and TRBJ1-2; D is perhaps TRBD1 (5 bases). The CDR3 loop spans 13 amino acids. Germline CDR1 is LNHDA and CDR2 is SQIVND (reference sequence). V was clipped by 7 bases and J by 6 bases, with 15 bases between them.

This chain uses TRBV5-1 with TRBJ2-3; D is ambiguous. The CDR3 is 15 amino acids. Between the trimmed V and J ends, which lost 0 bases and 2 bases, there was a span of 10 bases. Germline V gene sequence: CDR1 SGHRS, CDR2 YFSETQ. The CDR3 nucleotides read TGCGCCAGCAGCTTGGAGTTTCCGGTCACAGATACGCAGTATTTT. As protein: CASSLEFPVTDTQYF. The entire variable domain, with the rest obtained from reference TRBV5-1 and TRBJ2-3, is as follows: KAGVTQTPRYLIKTRGQQVTLSCSPISGHRSVSWYQQTPGQGLQFLFEYFSETQRNKGNFPGRFSGRQFSNSRSEMNVSTLELGDSALYLCASSLEFPVTDTQYFGPGTRLTVL.

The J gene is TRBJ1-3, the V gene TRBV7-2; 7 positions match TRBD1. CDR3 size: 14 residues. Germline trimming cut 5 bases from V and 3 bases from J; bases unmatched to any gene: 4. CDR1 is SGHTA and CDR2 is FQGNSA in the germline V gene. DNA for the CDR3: TGTGCCAGCAGCGGTTACAGGGGTGGAAACACCATATATTTT. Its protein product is CASSGYRGGNTIYF.

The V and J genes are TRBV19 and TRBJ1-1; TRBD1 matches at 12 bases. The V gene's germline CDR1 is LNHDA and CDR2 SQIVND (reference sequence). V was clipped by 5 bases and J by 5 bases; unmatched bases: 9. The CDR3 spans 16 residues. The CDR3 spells CASSFRDRGLRTEAFF. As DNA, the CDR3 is TGTGCCAGTAGTTTCCGGGACAGGGGGCTGAGGACTGAAGCTTTCTTT.

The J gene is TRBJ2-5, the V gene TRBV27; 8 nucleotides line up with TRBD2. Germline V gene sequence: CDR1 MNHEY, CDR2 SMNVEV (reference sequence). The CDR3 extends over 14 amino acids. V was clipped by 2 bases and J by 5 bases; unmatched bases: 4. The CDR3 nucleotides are TGTGCCAGCAGTTTAGGAAGCGGGAGTGAGACCCAGTACTTC. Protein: CASSLGSGSETQYF.

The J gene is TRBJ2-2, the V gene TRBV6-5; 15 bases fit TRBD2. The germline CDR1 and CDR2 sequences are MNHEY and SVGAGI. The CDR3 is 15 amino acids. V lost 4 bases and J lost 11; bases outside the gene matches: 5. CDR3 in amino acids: CASSSGLAGGKELFF. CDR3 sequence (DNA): TGTGCCAGCAGTTCAGGACTAGCGGGGGGGAAAGAGCTGTTTTTT.

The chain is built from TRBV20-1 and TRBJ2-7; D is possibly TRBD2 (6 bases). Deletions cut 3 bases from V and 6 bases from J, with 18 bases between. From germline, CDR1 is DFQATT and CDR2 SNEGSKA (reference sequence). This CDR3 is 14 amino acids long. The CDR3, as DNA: TGCAGTGCTAGTGGGGACTCCGCTGGTAGCGAGCAGTACTTC. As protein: CSASGDSAGSEQYF.

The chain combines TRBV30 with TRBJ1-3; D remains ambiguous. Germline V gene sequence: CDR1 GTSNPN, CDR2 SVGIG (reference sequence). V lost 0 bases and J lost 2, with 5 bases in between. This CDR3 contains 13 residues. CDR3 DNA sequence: TGTGCCTGGAGTGTAAACACTGGAAACACCATATATTTT. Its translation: CAWSVNTGNTIYF.

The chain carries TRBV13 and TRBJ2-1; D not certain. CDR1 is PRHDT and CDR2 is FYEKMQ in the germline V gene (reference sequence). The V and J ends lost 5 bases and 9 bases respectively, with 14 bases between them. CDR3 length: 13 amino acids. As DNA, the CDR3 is TGTGCCAGCAGCCGCAAGAGCACGGGTGAGCAGTTCTTC. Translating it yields CASSRKSTGEQFF.

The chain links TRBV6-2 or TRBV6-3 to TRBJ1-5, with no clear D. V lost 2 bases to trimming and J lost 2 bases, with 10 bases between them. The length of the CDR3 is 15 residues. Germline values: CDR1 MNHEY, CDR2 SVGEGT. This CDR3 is CASSYTGDGNQPQHF. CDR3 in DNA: TGTGCCAGCAGTTACACCGGGGATGGCAATCAGCCCCAGCATTTT.

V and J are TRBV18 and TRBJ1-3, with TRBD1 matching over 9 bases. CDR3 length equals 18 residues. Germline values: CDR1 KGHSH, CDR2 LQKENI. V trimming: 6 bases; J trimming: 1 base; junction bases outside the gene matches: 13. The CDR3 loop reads CASSLFLEGQGSGNTIYF. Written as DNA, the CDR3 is TGTGCCAGCTCCCTCTTCCTTGAGGGACAGGGATCTGGAAACACCATATATTTT.

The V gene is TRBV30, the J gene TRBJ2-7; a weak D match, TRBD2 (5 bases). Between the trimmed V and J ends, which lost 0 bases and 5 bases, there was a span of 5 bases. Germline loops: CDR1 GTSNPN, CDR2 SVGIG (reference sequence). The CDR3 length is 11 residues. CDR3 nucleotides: TGTGCCTGGAGTGTCGGGGACGAGCAGTACTTC. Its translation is CAWSVGDEQYF.

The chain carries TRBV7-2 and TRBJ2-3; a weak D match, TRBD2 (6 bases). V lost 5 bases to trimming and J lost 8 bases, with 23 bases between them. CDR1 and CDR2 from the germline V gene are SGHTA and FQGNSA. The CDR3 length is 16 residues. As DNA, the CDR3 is TGTGCCAGCAGCCCACCGGGACCCGGGGGTTCGGGTACGCAGTATTTT. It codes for CASSPPGPGGSGTQYF.

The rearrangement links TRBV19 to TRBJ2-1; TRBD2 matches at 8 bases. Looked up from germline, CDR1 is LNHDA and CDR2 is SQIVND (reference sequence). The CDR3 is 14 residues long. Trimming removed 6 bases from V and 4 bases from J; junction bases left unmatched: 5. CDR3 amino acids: CASRAGGLYNEQFF. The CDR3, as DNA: TGTGCCAGTAGGGCGGGAGGTTTATACAATGAGCAGTTCTTC.

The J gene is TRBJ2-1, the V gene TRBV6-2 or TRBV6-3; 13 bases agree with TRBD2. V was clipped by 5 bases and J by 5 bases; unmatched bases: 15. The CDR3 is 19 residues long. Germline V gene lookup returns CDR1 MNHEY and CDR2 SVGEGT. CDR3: CASSHGTSGISTKDNEQFF. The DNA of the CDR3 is TGTGCCAGCAGTCACGGGACTAGCGGGATAAGCACAAAAGACAATGAGCAGTTCTTC.

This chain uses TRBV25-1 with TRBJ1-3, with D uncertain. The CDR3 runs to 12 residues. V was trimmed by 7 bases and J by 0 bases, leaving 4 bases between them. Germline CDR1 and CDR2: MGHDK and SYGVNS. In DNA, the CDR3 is TGTGCCAGCACAGGCTCTGGAAACACCATATATTTT. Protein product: CASTGSGNTIYF.

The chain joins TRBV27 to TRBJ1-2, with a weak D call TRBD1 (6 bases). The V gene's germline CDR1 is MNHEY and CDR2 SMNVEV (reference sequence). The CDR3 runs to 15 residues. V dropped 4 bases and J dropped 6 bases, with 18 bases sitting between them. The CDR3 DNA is TGTGCCAGCAGTTCGTTCGGACAGTCCGGCCATGGCTACACCTTC. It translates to CASSSFGQSGHGYTF.

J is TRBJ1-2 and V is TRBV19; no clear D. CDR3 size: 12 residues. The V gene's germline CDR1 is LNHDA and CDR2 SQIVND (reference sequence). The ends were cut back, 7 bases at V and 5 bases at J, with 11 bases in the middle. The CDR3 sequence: CASNSLEYGYTF. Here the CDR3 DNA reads TGTGCCAGTAATTCTCTTGAGTATGGCTACACCTTC.

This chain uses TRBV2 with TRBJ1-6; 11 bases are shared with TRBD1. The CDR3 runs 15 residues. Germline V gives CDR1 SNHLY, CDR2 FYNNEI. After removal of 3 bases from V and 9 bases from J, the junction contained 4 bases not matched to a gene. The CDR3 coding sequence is TGTGCCAGCAGTGATTCGGGACAGGGGGGTTCACCCCTCCACTTT. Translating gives CASSDSGQGGSPLHF.

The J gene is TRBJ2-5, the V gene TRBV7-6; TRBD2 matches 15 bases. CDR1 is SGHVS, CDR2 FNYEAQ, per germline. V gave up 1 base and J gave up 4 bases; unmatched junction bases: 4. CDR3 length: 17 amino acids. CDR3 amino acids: CASSLEGLAGGAETQYF. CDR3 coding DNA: TGTGCCAGCAGCTTAGAGGGACTAGCGGGGGGCGCAGAGACCCAGTACTTC. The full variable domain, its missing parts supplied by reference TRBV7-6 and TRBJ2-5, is GAGVSQSPRYKVTKRGQDVALRCDPISGHVSLYWYRQALGQGPEFLTYFNYEAQQDKSGLPNDRFSAERPEGSISTLTIQRTEQRDSAMYRCASSLEGLAGGAETQYFGPGTRLLVL.

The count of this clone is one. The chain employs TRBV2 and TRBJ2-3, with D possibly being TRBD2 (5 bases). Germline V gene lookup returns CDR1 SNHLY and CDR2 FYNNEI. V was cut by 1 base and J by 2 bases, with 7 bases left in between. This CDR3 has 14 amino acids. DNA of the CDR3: TGTGCCAGCAGTGAAGGACTATCCACAGATACGCAGTATTTT. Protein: CASSEGLSTDTQYF.

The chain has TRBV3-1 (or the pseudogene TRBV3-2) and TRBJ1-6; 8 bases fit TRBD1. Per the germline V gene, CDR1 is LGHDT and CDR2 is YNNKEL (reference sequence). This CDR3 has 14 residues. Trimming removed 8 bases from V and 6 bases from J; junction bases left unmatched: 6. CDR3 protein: CASARQGSNSPLHF. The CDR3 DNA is TGTGCCAGCGCACGACAGGGGAGTAATTCACCCCTCCACTTT.

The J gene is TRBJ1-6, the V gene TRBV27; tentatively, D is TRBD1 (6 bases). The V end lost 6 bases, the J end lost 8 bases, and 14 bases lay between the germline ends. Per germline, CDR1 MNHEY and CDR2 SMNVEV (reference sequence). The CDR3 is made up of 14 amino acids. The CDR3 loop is CASRAGQSDSPLHF. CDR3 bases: TGTGCCAGCAGGGCAGGACAGTCCGATTCACCCCTCCACTTT.

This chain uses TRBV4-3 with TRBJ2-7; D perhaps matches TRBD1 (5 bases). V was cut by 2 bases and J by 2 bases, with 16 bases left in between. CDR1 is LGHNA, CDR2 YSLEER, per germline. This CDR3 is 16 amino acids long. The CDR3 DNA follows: TGCGCCAGCAGCCAAACTCCTGCGCAGGGCACCTACGAGCAGTACTTC. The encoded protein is CASSQTPAQGTYEQYF.

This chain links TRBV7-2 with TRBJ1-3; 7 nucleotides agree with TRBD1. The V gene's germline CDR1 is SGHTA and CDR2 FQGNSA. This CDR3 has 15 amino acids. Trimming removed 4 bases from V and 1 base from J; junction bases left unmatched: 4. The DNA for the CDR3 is TGTGCCAGCAGCTCGCAGACAGGGTCTGGAAACACCATATATTTT. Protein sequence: CASSSQTGSGNTIYF.

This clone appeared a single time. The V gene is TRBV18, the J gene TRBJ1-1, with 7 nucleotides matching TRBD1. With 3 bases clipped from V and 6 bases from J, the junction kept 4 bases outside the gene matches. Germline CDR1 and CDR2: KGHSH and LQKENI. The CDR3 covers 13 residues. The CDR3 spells CASSPGQDAEAFF. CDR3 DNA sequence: TGTGCCAGCTCACCCGGACAGGACGCTGAAGCTTTCTTT.

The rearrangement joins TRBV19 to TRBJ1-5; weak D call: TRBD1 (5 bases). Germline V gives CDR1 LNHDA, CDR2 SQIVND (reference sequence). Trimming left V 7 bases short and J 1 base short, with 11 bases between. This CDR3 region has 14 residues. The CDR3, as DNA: TGTGCCAGTACTGGGTGGGGCAGCAATCAGCCCCAGCATTTT. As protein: CASTGWGSNQPQHF.

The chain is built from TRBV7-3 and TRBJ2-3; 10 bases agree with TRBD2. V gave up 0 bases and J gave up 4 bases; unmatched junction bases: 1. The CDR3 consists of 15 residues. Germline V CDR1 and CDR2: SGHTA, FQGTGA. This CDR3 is CASSLTGLAADTQYF. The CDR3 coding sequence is TGTGCCAGCAGCTTAACCGGACTAGCGGCAGATACGCAGTATTTT.

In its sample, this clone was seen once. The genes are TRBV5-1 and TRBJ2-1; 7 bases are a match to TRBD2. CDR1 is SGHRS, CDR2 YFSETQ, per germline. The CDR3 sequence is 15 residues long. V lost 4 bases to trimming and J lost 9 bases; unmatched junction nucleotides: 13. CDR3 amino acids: CASSLPSGAGSEQFF. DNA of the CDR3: TGCGCCAGCAGCCTACCGAGCGGGGCGGGGAGTGAGCAGTTCTTC.